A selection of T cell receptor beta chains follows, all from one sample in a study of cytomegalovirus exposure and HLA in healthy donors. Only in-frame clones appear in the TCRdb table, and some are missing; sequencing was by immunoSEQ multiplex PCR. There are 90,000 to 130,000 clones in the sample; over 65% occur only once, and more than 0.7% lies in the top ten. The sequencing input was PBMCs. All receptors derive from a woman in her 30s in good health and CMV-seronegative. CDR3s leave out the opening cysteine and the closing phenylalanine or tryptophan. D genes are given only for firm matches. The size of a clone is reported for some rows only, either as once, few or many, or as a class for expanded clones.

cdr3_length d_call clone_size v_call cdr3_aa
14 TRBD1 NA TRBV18 ASSPIGQGGNYGYT
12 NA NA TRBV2 ASSEGLSNTEAF
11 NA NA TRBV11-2 ASSPWAGGEQY
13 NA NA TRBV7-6 ASSLSLTGNTEAF
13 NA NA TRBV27 ASSYKTGKSYEQY
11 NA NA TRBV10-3 AISPGQGQPQH
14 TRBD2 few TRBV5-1 ASSLGILAGEETQY
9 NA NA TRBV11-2 ASSLGRVPF
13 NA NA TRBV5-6 ASSFTGLLNQPQH
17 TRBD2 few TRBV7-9 ASSPTLRASGSSYNEQF
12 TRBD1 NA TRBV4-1 ASSQPDRVDGYT
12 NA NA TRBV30 AWSVYDSQETQY
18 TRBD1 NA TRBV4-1 ASSLIPRDRVNRSNQPQH
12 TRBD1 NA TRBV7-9 ASSFGQDNSPLH
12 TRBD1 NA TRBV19 ASSIRTGTYEQY
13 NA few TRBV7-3 ASSSDGNLNTEAF
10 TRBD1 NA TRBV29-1 SVGQGNTEAF
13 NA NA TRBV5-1 ASSLDWPGVGEQF
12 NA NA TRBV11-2 ASSFQGEVTEAF
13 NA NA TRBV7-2 ASSSVALGLYEQY
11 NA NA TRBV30 AWSVLGGTEAF
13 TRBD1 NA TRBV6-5 ASSYFGQGARGYT
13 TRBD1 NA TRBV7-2 ASSPSDRGWEPQH
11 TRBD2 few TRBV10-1 ASSGGRLDTQY
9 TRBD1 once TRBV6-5 ASSSGGPQY
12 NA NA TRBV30 AWSVQGPDYGYT
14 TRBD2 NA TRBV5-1 ASSLGAGDRFYEQY
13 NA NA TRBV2 ASRVAVDSNQPQH
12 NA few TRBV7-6 ASSTSTTNEKLF
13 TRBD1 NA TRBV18 ASSATGGSNQPQH
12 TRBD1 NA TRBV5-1 ASSSGQGGDTQY
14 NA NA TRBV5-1 ASSLDGRHDGNTIY
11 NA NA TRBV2 ASSKGMNTEAF
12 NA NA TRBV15 ATSREQVNYGYT